Sequencing of this T cell receptor beta chain was carried out in a study of blood T cell repertoires in COVID-19 (dated by TCRdb to the early 2020s). Broadly, across the study: The collaborator samples originated in the United States, Italy and Spain and spanned the acute and convalescent phases of COVID-19. The material from the prospective study consisted of cDNA or gDNA derived from T cells, B-cell-depleted T cells, or PBMCs. Where available, HLA class I and class II types were obtained from metadata supplied by the sample provider rather than from assay-based typing. A freely available public database, intended as a resource for researchers studying the immune response to SARS-CoV-2, is where the repertoires were released. Samples were obtained from the ongoing ImmuneRACE study (first 160 participants) and from 950 to 1,500 subjects provided by 6 global collaborators. A de-identified subject ID, COVID-19 status, age in years and sex were almost always included in the sample metadata. The dataset comprised deeply sampled blood TCRbeta repertoires from subjects exposed to, actively infected with, or recovered from COVID-19.

A remark on this clone: Its antigen remains undetermined. No quality values exist for individual bases; no much larger clone is one base distant.

The immunoSEQ Assay, a bias-controlled multiplex PCR, was used to amplify TCRbeta CDR3 regions from genomic DNA. The source study handled its data this way. Nucleated cell counts per sample were estimated from amplification of reference gene primers within the assay. To quantify the absolute abundance of each unique TCRbeta CDR3 rearrangement, sequence reads were collapsed and filtered. For each sample, productive Simpson clonality was calculated as the square root of Simpson's diversity index across productive rearrangements. TCRdb re-hosts the immuneACCESS table, in-frame sequences only. Its copies lack some clones; in the studies checked, an unresolved V gene accounts for under half of them, and the cause for the rest is not known. That table furnishes V, J and clone size, whereas the DNA furnished D and trimming. This sample gives 75,000 to 95,000 clones in total; roughly 80% of them show up just once. Clones ranked in the top ten supply 9.5% to 15% of the sample.

CDR1 and CDR2, looked up from the germline V gene, are SGDLS and YYNGEE. The CDR3 spans 16 residues, from the cysteine through the phenylalanine. Only CDR3 DNA is held: 48 bases, read in frame from base 1. V lost 2 bases and J lost 3 bases, and the count of bases not matched to a germline gene is 6. The paper as a whole reports these results and caveats: The amount of clinical and demographic metadata varied by source and participant and was provided uncurated.

Each collaborating institution followed its own protocols to collect whole blood in K2EDTA tubes. For TCRbeta analysis, collaborator samples were shipped as frozen whole blood, as isolated PBMCs, or as DNA extracted from either sample type. The rearranged chain carries TRBV9 and TRBJ2-3; 10 junctional bases match TRBD1. The source is a woman in her thirties or forties with active or convalescent COVID-19. Sequencing used peripheral blood. At the DNA level, the sequence is TGTGCCAGCAGCGTTCGACAGGGGGCAACGACAGATACGCAGTATTTT. It specifies CASSVRQGATTDTQYF.